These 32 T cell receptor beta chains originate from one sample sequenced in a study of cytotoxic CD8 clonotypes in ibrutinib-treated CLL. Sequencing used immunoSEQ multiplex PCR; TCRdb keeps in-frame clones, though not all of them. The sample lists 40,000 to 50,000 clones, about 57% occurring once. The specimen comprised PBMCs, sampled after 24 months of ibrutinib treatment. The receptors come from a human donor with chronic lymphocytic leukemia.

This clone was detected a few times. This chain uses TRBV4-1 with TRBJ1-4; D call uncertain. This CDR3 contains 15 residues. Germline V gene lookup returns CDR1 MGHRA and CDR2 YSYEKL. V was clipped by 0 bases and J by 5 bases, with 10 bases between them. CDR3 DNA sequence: TGCGCCAGCAGCCAAGATACGGTCGGGAATGAAAAACTGTTTTTT. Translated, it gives CASSQDTVGNEKLFF.

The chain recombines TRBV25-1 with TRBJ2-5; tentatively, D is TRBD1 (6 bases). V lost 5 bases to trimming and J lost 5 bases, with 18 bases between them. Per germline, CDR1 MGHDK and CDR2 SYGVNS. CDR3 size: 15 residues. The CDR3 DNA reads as TGTGCCAGCAGTCCCAAGCAGGGGAAGCTGGAGACCCAGTACTTC. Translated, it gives CASSPKQGKLETQYF.

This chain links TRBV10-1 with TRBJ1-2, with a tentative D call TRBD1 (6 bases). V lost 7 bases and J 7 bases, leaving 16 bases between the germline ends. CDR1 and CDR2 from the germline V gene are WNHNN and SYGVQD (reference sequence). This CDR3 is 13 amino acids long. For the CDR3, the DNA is TGCGCCAGCACCCGGGACATGGACTCTGGCTACACCTTC. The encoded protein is CASTRDMDSGYTF.

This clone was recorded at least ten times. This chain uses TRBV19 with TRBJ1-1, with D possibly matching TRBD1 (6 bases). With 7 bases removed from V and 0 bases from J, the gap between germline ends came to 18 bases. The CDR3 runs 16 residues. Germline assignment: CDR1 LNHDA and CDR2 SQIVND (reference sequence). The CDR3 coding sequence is TGTGCCAGTATGGAGGGGGGGGCTCTTATGAACACTGAAGCTTTCTTT. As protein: CASMEGGALMNTEAFF.

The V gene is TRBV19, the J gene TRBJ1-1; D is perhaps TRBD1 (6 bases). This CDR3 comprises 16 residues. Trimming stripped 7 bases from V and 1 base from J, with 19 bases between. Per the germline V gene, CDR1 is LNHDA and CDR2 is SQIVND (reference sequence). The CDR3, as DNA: TGTGCCAGTAAACTCGGGGGGGCACGGTGGAACACTGAAGCTTTCTTT. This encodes CASKLGGARWNTEAFF. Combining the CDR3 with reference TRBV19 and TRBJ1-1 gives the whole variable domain DGGITQSPKYLFRKEGQNVTLSCEQNLNHDAMYWYRQDPGQGLRLIYYSQIVNDFQKGDIAEGYSVSREKKESFPLTVTSAQKNPTAFYLCASKLGGARWNTEAFFGQGTRLTVV.

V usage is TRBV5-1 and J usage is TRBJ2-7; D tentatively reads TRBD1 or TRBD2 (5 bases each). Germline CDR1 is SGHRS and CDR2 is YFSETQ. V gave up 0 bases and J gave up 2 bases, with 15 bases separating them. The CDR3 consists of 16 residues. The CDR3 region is CASSLGGMLGTYEQYF. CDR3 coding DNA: TGCGCCAGCAGCTTGGGGGGGATGCTGGGGACCTACGAGCAGTACTTC.

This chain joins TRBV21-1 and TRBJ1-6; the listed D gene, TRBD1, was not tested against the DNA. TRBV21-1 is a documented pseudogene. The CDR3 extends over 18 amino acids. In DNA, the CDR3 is TGTGCCAGCAGCAAAGAACCCTCGGACAGGATCCCATCTTCACCCCTCCACTTT. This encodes CASSKEPSDRIPSSPLHF.

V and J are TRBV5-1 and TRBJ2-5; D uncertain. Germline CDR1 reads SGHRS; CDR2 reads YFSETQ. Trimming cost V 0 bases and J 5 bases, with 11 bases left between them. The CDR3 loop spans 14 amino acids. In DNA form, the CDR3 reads TGCGCCAGCAGCTTGGAGGCCCCCGGGGAGACCCAGTACTTC. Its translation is CASSLEAPGETQYF.

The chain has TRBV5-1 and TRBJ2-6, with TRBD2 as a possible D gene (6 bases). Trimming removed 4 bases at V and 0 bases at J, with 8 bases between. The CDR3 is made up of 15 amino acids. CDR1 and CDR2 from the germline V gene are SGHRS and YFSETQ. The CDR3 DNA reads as TGCGCCAGCAGCCCGGAGGGCTCTGGGGCCAACGTCCTGACTTTC. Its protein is CASSPEGSGANVLTF.

CDR3 coding DNA: TGTGCCAGCAGTGAATGGGGACGGGAGGCGGACTATGGCTACACCTTC. This sequence encodes CASSEWGREADYGYTF. This rearrangement joins TRBV25-1 to TRBJ1-2; a weak D match, TRBD1 (5 bases). Germline V gene lookup returns CDR1 MGHDK and CDR2 SYGVNS. This CDR3 is built from 16 residues. Deletions cut 1 base from V and 3 bases from J, with 15 bases between.

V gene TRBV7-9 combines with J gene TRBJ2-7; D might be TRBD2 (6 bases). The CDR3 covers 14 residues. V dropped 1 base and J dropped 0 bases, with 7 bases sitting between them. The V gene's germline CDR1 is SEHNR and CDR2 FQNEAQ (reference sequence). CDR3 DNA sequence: TGTGCCAGCAGCTTAGGGGGGGTCTCCTACGAGCAGTACTTC. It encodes CASSLGGVSYEQYF.

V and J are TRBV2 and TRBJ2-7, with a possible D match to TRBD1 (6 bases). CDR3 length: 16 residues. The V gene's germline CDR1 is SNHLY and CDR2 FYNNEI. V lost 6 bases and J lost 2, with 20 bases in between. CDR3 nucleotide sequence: TGTGCCAGCAGGAGAGGTCCCGGGACAAGTACCTACGAGCAGTACTTC. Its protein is CASRRGPGTSTYEQYF.

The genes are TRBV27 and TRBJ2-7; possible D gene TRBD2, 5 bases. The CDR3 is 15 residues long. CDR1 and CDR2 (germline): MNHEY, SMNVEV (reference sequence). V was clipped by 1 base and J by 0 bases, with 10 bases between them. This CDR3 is CASSLYPGDSYEQYF. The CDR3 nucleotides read TGTGCCAGCAGTTTATACCCCGGGGACTCCTACGAGCAGTACTTC.

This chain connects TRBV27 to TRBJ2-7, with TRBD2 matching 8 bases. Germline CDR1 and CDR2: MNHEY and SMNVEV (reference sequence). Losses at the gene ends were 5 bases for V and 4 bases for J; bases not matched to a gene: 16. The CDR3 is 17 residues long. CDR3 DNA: TGTGCCAGCAGTACCCCCACCGGGAGGGGAAGTATTTACGAGCAGTACTTC. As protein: CASSTPTGRGSIYEQYF.

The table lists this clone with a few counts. CDR3 amino acids: CASSLWIQETQYF. CDR3 coding DNA: TGCGCCAGCTCCCTTTGGATACAAGAGACCCAGTACTTC. V is TRBV5-1 and J is TRBJ2-5; the D is unclear. Looked up from germline, CDR1 is SGHRS and CDR2 is YFSETQ. The CDR3 covers 13 residues. The germline V and J ends were trimmed by 7 bases and 2 bases, with 12 bases remaining between them.

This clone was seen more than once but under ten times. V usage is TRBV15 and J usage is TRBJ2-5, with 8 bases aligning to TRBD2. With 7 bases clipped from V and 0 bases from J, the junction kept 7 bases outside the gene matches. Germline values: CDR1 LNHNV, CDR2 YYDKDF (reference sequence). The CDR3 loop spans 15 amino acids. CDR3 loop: CATKVASGYQETQYF. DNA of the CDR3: TGTGCCACCAAGGTCGCTAGCGGGTACCAAGAGACCCAGTACTTC.

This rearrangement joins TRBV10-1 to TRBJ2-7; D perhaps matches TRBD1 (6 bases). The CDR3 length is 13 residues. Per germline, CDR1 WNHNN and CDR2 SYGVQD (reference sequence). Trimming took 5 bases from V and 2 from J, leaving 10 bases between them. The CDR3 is CASSPGQAYEQYF. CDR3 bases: TGCGCCAGCAGTCCGGGACAAGCCTACGAGCAGTACTTC.

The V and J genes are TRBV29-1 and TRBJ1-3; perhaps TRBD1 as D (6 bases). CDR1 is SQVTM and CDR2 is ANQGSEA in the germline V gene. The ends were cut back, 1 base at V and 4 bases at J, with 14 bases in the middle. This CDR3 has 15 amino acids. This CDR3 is CSVEGHRDGGNTIYF. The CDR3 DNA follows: TGCAGCGTTGAAGGGCACAGGGACGGAGGAAACACCATATATTTT.

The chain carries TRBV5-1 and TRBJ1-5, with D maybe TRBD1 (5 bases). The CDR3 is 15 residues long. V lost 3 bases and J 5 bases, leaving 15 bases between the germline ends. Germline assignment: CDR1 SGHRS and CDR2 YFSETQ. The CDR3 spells CASSWGAGPDQPQHF. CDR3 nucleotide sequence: TGCGCCAGCAGCTGGGGCGCAGGGCCCGATCAGCCCCAGCATTTT.

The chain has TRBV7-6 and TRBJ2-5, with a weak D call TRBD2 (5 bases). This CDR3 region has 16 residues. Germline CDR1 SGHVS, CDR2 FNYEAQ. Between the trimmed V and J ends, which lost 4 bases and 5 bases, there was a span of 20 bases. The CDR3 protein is CASSSTRPGERETQYF. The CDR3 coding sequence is TGTGCCAGCAGCTCAACGCGGCCCGGGGAACGGGAGACCCAGTACTTC.

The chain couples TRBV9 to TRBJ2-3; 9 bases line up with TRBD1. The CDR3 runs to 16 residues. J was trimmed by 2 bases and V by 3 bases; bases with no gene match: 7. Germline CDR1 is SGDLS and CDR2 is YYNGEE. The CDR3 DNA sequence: TGTGCCAGCAGCGGCCCCGGGACAGGGTTCACAGATACGCAGTATTTT. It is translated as CASSGPGTGFTDTQYF.

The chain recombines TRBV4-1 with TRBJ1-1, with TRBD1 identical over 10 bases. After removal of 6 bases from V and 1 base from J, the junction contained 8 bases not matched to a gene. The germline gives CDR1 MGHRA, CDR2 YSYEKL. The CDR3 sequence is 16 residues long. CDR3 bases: TGCGCCAGCAGGCGACAGGGGGCAGGAGGGAACACTGAAGCTTTCTTT. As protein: CASRRQGAGGNTEAFF.

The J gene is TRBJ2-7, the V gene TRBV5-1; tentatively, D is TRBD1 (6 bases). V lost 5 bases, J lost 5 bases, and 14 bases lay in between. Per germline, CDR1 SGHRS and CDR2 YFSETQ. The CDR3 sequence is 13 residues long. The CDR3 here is CASRQNREHEQYF. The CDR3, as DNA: TGCGCCAGCAGACAAAACAGGGAGCACGAGCAGTACTTC.

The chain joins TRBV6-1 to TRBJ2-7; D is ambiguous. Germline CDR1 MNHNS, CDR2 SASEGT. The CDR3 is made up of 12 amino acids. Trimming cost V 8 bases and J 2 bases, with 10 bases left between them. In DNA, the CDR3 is TGTGCCAGCCTCATTCTTCCCTACGAGCAGTACTTC. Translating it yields CASLILPYEQYF.

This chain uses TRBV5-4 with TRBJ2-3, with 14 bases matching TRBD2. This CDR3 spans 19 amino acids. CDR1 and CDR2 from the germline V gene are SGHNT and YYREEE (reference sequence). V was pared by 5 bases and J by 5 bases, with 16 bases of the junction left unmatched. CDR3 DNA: TGTGCCAGCAGACCGGGACTAGCGGGGGCCACTTTGCGTAAAGATACGCAGTATTTT. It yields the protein CASRPGLAGATLRKDTQYF.

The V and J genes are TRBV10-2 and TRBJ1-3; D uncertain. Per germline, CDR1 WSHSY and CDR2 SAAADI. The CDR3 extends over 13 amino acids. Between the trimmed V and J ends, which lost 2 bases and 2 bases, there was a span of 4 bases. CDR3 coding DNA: TGCGCCAGCAGTGAGACTCCTGGAAACACCATATATTTT. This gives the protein CASSETPGNTIYF.

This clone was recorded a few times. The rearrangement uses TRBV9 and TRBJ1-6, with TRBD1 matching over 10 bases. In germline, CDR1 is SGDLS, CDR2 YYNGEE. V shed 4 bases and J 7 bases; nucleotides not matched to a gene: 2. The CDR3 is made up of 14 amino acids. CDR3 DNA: TGTGCCAGCAGCCCGGGACAGGGGAATTCACCCCTCCACTTT. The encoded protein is CASSPGQGNSPLHF. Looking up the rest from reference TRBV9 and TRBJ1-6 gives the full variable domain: DSGVTQTPKHLITATGQRVTLRCSPRSGDLSVYWYQQSLDQGLQFLIQYYNGEERAKGNILERFSAQQFPDLHSELNLSSLELGDSALYFCASSPGQGNSPLHFGNGTRLTVT.

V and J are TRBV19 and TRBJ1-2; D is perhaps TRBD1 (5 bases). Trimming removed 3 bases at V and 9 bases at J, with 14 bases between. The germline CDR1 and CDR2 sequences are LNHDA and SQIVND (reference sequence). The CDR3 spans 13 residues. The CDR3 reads CASSMGQGWSYTF. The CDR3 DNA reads TGTGCCAGTAGTATGGGCCAGGGTTGGAGCTACACCTTC.

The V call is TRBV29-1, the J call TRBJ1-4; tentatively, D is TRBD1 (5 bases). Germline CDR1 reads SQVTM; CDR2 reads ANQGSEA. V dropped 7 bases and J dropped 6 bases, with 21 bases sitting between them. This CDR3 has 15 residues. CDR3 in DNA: TGCAGCGCTACCAATGTATGGGGCGGGCATGAAAAACTGTTTTTT. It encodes CSATNVWGGHEKLFF.

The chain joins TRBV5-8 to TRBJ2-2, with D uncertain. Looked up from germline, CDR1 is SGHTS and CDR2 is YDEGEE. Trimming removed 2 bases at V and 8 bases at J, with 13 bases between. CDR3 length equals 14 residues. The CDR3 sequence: CASSFPQVRGELFF. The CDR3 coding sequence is TGTGCCAGCAGCTTTCCCCAGGTTCGGGGGGAGCTGTTTTTT.

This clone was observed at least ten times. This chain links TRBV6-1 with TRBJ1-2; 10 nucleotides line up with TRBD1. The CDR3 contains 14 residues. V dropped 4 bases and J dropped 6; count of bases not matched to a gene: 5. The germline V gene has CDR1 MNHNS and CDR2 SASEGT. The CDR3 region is CASSGTGTGDGYTF. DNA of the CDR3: TGTGCCAGCAGTGGGACCGGGACAGGGGATGGCTACACCTTC.

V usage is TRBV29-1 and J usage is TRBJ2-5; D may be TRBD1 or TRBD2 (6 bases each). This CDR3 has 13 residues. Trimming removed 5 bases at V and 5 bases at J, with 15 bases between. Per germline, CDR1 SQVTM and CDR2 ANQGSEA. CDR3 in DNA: TGCAGCGTTAGGGCAGGGGCGGGGGAGACCCAGTACTTC. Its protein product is CSVRAGAGETQYF.